These T cell receptor beta chains were read from a single sample in a study of blood T cell repertoires in COVID-19. Data came from immunoSEQ multiplex PCR; TCRdb stores just in-frame clones and leaves some out. The data show over 90,000 clones, 65% to 85% seen once. Sequenced sample: peripheral blood. These receptors were collected from an older man with active or convalescent COVID-19. The CDR3 runs from the conserved cysteine through the conserved F or W. D genes are given only for firm matches. The size field is filled for only some rows; it gives once, few, many or a size class.

j_call	v_call	clone_size	d_call	cdr3_aa	cdr3_nt
TRBJ1-4	TRBV12-5	NA	NA	CASGLAPPGEKLFF	TGTGCTAGTGGTTTGGCACCACCAGGGGAAAAACTGTTTTTT
TRBJ2-2	TRBV28	NA	NA	CASSSTRTGELFF	TGTGCCAGCAGTTCCACGCGGACCGGGGAGCTGTTTTTT
TRBJ1-1	TRBV14	NA	NA	CASSKNRAGTEAFF	TGTGCCAGCAGTAAAAACAGGGCAGGCACTGAAGCTTTCTTT
TRBJ2-3	TRBV11-2	NA	NA	CASSQGPGHIRSTDTQYF	TGTGCCAGCAGCCAGGGTCCGGGACATATACGTAGCACAGATACGCAGTATTTT
TRBJ1-2	TRBV14	NA	NA	CASSQDLGRNYGYTF	TGTGCCAGCAGCCAAGATTTGGGCAGAAACTATGGCTACACCTTC
TRBJ1-2	TRBV7-9	NA	NA	CASSANQGPYGYTF	TGTGCCAGCAGCGCCAATCAGGGTCCTTATGGCTACACCTTC
TRBJ2-3	TRBV7-3	few	TRBD1	CASSLLGTGTDTQYF	TGTGCCAGCAGCTTATTGGGGACAGGCACAGATACGCAGTATTTT
TRBJ2-5	TRBV12-2	NA	NA	CASRLGPPCPGSGQGPIGGETQYF	TGTGCAAGTCGCTTAGGGCCCCCCTGCCCGGGGTCGGGACAGGGGCCGATCGGTGGAGAGACCCAGTACTTC
TRBJ1-1	TRBV7-2	NA	NA	CASRPPPGVAFF	TGTGCCAGCAGACCACCCCCAGGGGTAGCTTTCTTT
TRBJ1-3	TRBV4-3	NA	TRBD1	CASSRDRTYGNTIYF	TGCGCCAGCAGCCGGGACAGGACGTATGGAAACACCATATATTTT
TRBJ1-2	TRBV5-1	NA	NA	CASSLGQGYIYGYTF	TGCGCCAGCAGCTTGGGGCAGGGATACATATATGGCTACACCTTC
TRBJ2-5	TRBV3-1/TRBV3-2	once	NA	CASSHHENLEETQYF	TGTGCCAGCAGCCATCACGAAAACCTCGAGGAGACCCAGTACTTC
TRBJ2-1	TRBV7-9	NA	TRBD1	CASSSVPGQGQYNEQFF	TGTGCCAGCAGCTCGGTCCCGGGACAGGGTCAGTACAATGAGCAGTTCTTC
TRBJ2-1	TRBV6-6	NA	TRBD1	CASRSGTGDNEQFF	TGTGCCAGCAGGTCCGGGACAGGGGACAATGAGCAGTTCTTC
TRBJ2-7	TRBV7-8	NA	NA	CASSQRQGEQYF	TGTGCCAGCAGCCAGAGACAAGGCGAGCAGTACTTC
TRBJ1-1	TRBV15	NA	TRBD1	CATSKEGTGGRRTEAFF	TGTGCCACCAGCAAAGAAGGGACAGGGGGCAGAAGGACTGAAGCTTTCTTT
TRBJ2-7	TRBV19	NA	TRBD1	CASSTTTGGGEQYF	TGTGCCAGTAGTACAACTACAGGGGGCGGCGAGCAGTACTTC
TRBJ2-2	TRBV6-5	NA	NA	CASSIRGGELFF	TGTGCCAGCAGTATTAGGGGCGGGGAGCTGTTTTTT
TRBJ2-1	TRBV11-2	NA	NA	CASGRQDGSYNEQFF	TGTGCCAGCGGCAGACAGGACGGTTCATACAATGAGCAGTTCTTC
TRBJ1-4	TRBV18	NA	TRBD1	CASSRNRQGMDEKLFF	TGTGCCAGCTCACGAAATCGACAGGGTATGGATGAAAAACTGTTTTTT
TRBJ1-6	TRBV7-2	NA	TRBD1	CASSSQTGGGNSPLHF	TGTGCCAGCAGCTCCCAGACAGGGGGTGGGAATTCACCCCTCCACTTT
TRBJ2-7	TRBV3-1/TRBV3-2	NA	NA	CASSQQGREQYF	TGTGCCAGCAGCCAACAGGGGCGGGAGCAGTACTTC
TRBJ2-2	TRBV30	NA	NA	CAWSQGSGELFF	TGTGCCTGGAGTCAGGGCTCCGGGGAGCTGTTTTTT
TRBJ2-7	TRBV4-2	NA	TRBD2	CASSQEAVAGGEAYYEQYF	TGTGCCAGCAGCCAAGAAGCAGTAGCGGGGGGCGAGGCTTACTACGAGCAGTACTTC
TRBJ2-1	TRBV5-1	NA	TRBD1	CASSNVGTGLNEQFF	TGCGCCAGCAGCAACGTAGGGACAGGCCTCAATGAGCAGTTCTTC
TRBJ2-7	TRBV2	NA	TRBD1	CASSWDRGILYEQYF	TGTGCCAGCAGTTGGGACAGGGGAATCCTCTACGAGCAGTACTTC
TRBJ1-5	TRBV15	NA	NA	CATSRQGNQPQHF	TGTGCCACCAGCAGGCAGGGTAACCAGCCCCAGCATTTT
TRBJ1-1	TRBV7-2	NA	TRBD1	CASSLARGTGKNTEAFF	TGTGCCAGCAGCTTAGCGAGGGGGACAGGCAAGAACACTGAAGCTTTCTTT
TRBJ2-7	TRBV7-3	NA	TRBD1	CASSSQPGQSYEQYF	TGTGCCAGCAGCTCTCAACCGGGACAGTCCTACGAGCAGTACTTC
TRBJ2-3	TRBV11-2	NA	NA	CASSLDRALMDTQYF	TGTGCCAGCAGCTTAGATCGAGCGTTGATGGATACGCAGTATTTT
TRBJ1-5	TRBV10-1	few	TRBD1	CANPEDPGQGFLLYSNQPQHF	TGCGCCAACCCGGAGGACCCGGGACAGGGATTCCTCCTATATAGCAATCAGCCCCAGCATTTT
TRBJ2-7	TRBV2	NA	TRBD2	CASLVRGGREQYF	TGTGCCAGCTTAGTGCGGGGGGGACGCGAGCAGTACTTC
TRBJ2-1	TRBV7-2	NA	NA	CASSLQPLIGYNEQFF	TGTGCCAGCAGCTTACAGCCTCTCATCGGGTACAATGAGCAGTTCTTC